Described below is a single TCR beta chain sequence and its context. What antigen it recognizes has not been identified. Qualities for individual bases were not recorded, and no much larger clone is one base off. The treatment or condition label, read with the paper, signifies: in vitro stimulation with specific CMV peptide epitopes to enrich CMV-specific T cells. The data originate from a study of T cell repertoires in cytomegalovirus infection (dated by TCRdb to the late 2010s). Describing the broader study: Alongside well-studied HLA-B-restricted epitopes, the peptide stimulations were aimed at recently identified HLA-C-restricted CMV epitopes, whose presentation resists viral immunomodulation. Donor HLA type was relevant to the analysis, as public TCR beta signatures indicated carriage of CMV infection together with the matching HLA type.

Including cysteine and phenylalanine, the CDR3 has 15 amino acids. The retained sequence is limited to the CDR3, 45 bases, with the frame set at the first base. V is cut back by 2 bases and J by 0 bases, with 0 bases in the junction unmatched. As encoded in the germline V gene, CDR1 is MNHNS while CDR2 is SASEGT. Broad study findings and their caveats: In the ex vivo response, HLA-C-restricted CMV-specific TCR beta clonotypes were dominant, and in two of eight donors the single most frequent clonotype came from this HLA-C-restricted group. Carriers of CMV infection plus the relevant HLA type were discriminated by the cumulative frequency of public TCR beta family members in the study cohort and in an independent approximately 350-donor cohort.

The instrument was an Illumina HiSeq 1500. The public reads were quality trimmed at Q25 with fastp and then assembled into clones with MiXCR by TCRdb, keeping productive beta chains. Entries that share a CDR3 protein sequence are merged under the most common genes and DNA. This sample lists more than 95,000 distinct CDR3 sequences; over 30% were detected once. Approximately 50% of the sample rests with the top ten. Recombination linked TRBV6-1 to TRBJ2-3, and TRBD2 aligns with 9 junction nucleotides. Sequences were derived from CD8+ T cells from cultured PBMCs, sampled from culture after CMV antigen stimulation. The clonotype was recovered from a human donor in good health (CMV status not recorded). Some clones in this sample may be carry-over from other donors' samples. The encoded CDR3 is CASSELAGSTDTQYF. The nucleotide sequence reads TGTGCCAGCAGTGAACTAGCGGGAAGCACAGATACGCAGTATTTT.